This is a list of T cell receptor beta chains from one sample in a study of CD8+ T cells in alopecia areata. The protocol was immunoSEQ multiplex PCR, while the TCRdb copy is restricted to in-frame clones and leaves out a portion. This table holds some 170,000 clones, about 70% found once. This specimen was CD8+ T cells sorted from blood, taken at week 0. All receptors derive from a human donor with alopecia areata. The conserved cysteine and the conserved F or W are not part of the CDR3 here.

v_call: TRBV2
cdr3_length: 11
cdr3_aa: ASSTRQGYEQY

v_call: TRBV9
cdr3_length: 11
cdr3_aa: ASSPPSEDTQY

v_call: TRBV6-1
cdr3_length: 16
cdr3_aa: ASSEAFLADSRTGELF

v_call: TRBV13
cdr3_length: 14
cdr3_aa: ASSLVGEREGETQY

v_call: TRBV2
cdr3_length: 17
cdr3_aa: ASSVTEYSTGWLTDTQY

v_call: TRBV2
cdr3_length: 11
cdr3_aa: ASVPPYQETQY

v_call: TRBV5-5
cdr3_length: 13
cdr3_aa: ASSLGSYSNQPQH

v_call: TRBV18
cdr3_length: 11
cdr3_aa: ASSPGRNNEQF

v_call: TRBV7-7
cdr3_length: 12
cdr3_aa: ASSLEWNQETQY

v_call: TRBV10-3
cdr3_length: 11
cdr3_aa: AISDQENQPQH

v_call: TRBV12-2
cdr3_length: 15
cdr3_aa: ASRPGTSGGGTDTQY

v_call: TRBV4-1
cdr3_length: 13
cdr3_aa: ASSQAWGSQETQY

v_call: TRBV30
cdr3_length: 12
cdr3_aa: AWSVLGVGDTQY

v_call: TRBV7-3
cdr3_length: 13
cdr3_aa: ASSPGPGDQETQY

v_call: TRBV27
cdr3_length: 13
cdr3_aa: ASSLSKRGDTEAF

v_call: TRBV29-1
cdr3_length: 11
cdr3_aa: SARTGKQETQY

v_call: TRBV20-1
cdr3_length: 9
cdr3_aa: SAPDNNGYT

v_call: TRBV6-5
cdr3_length: 13
cdr3_aa: ASSATTSGGIEQF

v_call: TRBV2
cdr3_length: 10
cdr3_aa: ASRDSHYEQY

v_call: TRBV6-1
cdr3_length: 14
cdr3_aa: ASSDVAGGSQETQY

v_call: TRBV14
cdr3_length: 12
cdr3_aa: ASSPRQGNTEAF

v_call: TRBV9
cdr3_length: 11
cdr3_aa: ASSPRGPTEAF

v_call: TRBV29-1
cdr3_length: 8
cdr3_aa: SVVADTQY

v_call: TRBV5-6
cdr3_length: 13
cdr3_aa: ASYPGYGGNYGYT

v_call: TRBV10-3
cdr3_length: 13
cdr3_aa: AISESLAVTETQY

v_call: TRBV7-8
cdr3_length: 10
cdr3_aa: ASSLYGEGQY

v_call: TRBV27
cdr3_length: 11
cdr3_aa: ASSLGANTEAF

v_call: TRBV4-1
cdr3_length: 12
cdr3_aa: ASSQTAEGYEQY

v_call: TRBV5-1
cdr3_length: 12
cdr3_aa: ASSFTGATDTQY

v_call: TRBV27
cdr3_length: 12
cdr3_aa: ASSPDKANYGYT

v_call: TRBV5-1
cdr3_length: 11
cdr3_aa: ASSLAGATEAF

v_call: TRBV6-5
cdr3_length: 12
cdr3_aa: ASSLETGQETQY

v_call: TRBV4-1
cdr3_length: 13
cdr3_aa: ASSQVLAGNYGYT

v_call: TRBV6-1
cdr3_length: 12
cdr3_aa: ASRRTGSGNTIY

v_call: TRBV5-1
cdr3_length: 13
cdr3_aa: ASSLEPTASYEQY

v_call: TRBV7-8
cdr3_length: 10
cdr3_aa: ASSTGTTEQY

v_call: TRBV20-1
cdr3_length: 9
cdr3_aa: SGQGTDTQY

v_call: TRBV7-9
cdr3_length: 12
cdr3_aa: ASSSDHRGNTIY

v_call: TRBV30
cdr3_length: 12
cdr3_aa: AWSDTPSSDTQY

v_call: TRBV30
cdr3_length: 12
cdr3_aa: AWSVGQGGSPLH

v_call: TRBV7-8
cdr3_length: 10
cdr3_aa: ASSEVNQPQH

v_call: TRBV5-1
cdr3_length: 10
cdr3_aa: ASSSSSYEQY

v_call: TRBV30
cdr3_length: 10
cdr3_aa: AWSSLSDTQY

v_call: TRBV12-5
cdr3_length: 14
cdr3_aa: ASGGAGTGPNNEQF

v_call: TRBV23-1
cdr3_length: 12
cdr3_aa: ASSQSQGEETQY

v_call: TRBV2
cdr3_length: 12
cdr3_aa: ASNWDRGQNEQF

v_call: TRBV2
cdr3_length: 10
cdr3_aa: ASRPTNYGYT

v_call: TRBV12-5
cdr3_length: 15
cdr3_aa: ASGLVIPGPPGWGYT

v_call: TRBV29-1
cdr3_length: 12
cdr3_aa: SVSGTGNVNEQF

v_call: TRBV10-3
cdr3_length: 15
cdr3_aa: AISESTHEQGFQPQH

v_call: TRBV6-5
cdr3_length: 11
cdr3_aa: ASSVGSSYEQY

v_call: TRBV4-1
cdr3_length: 13
cdr3_aa: ASSQGRDRNTEAF

v_call: TRBV30
cdr3_length: 10
cdr3_aa: AWRQGWYGYT

v_call: TRBV30
cdr3_length: 9
cdr3_aa: AWGGQETQY

v_call: TRBV6-5
cdr3_length: 10
cdr3_aa: ASSAGVNEQF